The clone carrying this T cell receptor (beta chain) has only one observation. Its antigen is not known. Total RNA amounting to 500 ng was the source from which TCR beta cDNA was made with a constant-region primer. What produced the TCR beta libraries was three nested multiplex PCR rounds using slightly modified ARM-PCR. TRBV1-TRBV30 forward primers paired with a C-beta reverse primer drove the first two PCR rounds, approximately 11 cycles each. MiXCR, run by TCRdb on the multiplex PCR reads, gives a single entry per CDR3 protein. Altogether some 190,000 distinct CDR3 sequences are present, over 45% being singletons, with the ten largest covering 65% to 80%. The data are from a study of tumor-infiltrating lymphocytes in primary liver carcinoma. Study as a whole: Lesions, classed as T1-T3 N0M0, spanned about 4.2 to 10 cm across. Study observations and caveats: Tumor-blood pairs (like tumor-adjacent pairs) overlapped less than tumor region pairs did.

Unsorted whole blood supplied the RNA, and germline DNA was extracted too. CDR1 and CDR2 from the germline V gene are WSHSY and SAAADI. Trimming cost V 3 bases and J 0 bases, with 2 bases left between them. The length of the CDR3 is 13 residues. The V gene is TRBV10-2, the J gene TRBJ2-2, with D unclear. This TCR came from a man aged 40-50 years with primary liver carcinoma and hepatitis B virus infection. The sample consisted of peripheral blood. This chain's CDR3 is CASSDPNTGELFF. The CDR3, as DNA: TGCGCCAGCAGTGACCCGAACACCGGGGAGCTGTTTTTT.